These 14 T cell receptor beta chains share one sample of origin, sequenced in a study of tumor-infiltrating lymphocytes in glioblastoma multiforme. Three nested ARM-PCR rounds with V-beta and C-beta primers built TCRB libraries. Using its own MiXCR run on the multiplex PCR reads, TCRdb lists one record per CDR3 protein. Seen here are tens of thousands of distinct CDR3 sequences, roughly two thirds observed once, and the top ten hold approximately 31%. Input material: brain tumor tissue. The receptors originated from a male donor with glioblastoma.

The chain recombines TRBV18 with TRBJ2-7; either TRBD1 or TRBD2 may supply D (7 bases each). The CDR3 is 14 residues long. V lost 6 bases, J lost 5 bases, and 17 bases lay in between. Germline CDR1 is KGHSH and CDR2 is LQKENI. Here the CDR3 reads CASSRGGGNHEQYF. The CDR3 DNA reads as TGTGCCAGCTCCCGGGGAGGGGGCAACCACGAGCAGTACTTC.

The CDR3 DNA reads TGCGTCATCAGCCAAGAACGCAGGGACTACGAGCAGTACTTC. Its translation: CVISQERRDYEQYF. The J gene is TRBJ2-7, the V gene TRBV4-1; maybe TRBD1 (5 bases). From germline, CDR1 is MGHRA and CDR2 YSYEKL. The CDR3 spans 14 residues.

As regards this clonotype: This could be a read error, since a much larger clone is one nucleotide away. The chain couples TRBV28 to TRBJ2-1; a weak D match, TRBD1 (5 bases). The CDR3 extends over 15 amino acids. The germline CDR1 and CDR2 sequences are MDHEN and SYDVKM. The CDR3 sequence: CTSSSPGLSYNEQFF. The CDR3 bases are TGTACCAGCAGTTCCCCAGGGCTCTCCTACAATGAGCAGTTCTTC.

In this sample, this clonotype turned up once. This likely comes from a read error, as the CDR3 has no conserved phenylalanine or tryptophan at its end. The V and J genes are TRBV20-1 and TRBJ1-4; D possibly corresponds to TRBD1 (5 bases). This CDR3 contains 14 residues. CDR1 is DFQATT and CDR2 is SNEGSKA in the germline V gene (reference sequence). V was shortened by 6 bases and J by 11 bases, with 22 bases between the two germline ends. Written as DNA, the CDR3 is TGCAGTGCGGACCCCTCCTTTGGGGCGGGGAAACTGTTTCCT. Translated, it gives CSADPSFGAGKLFP.

This clonotype was recorded only once. A much bigger clone sits one base away, suggesting this may be a read error. This chain joins TRBV13 and TRBJ2-1; perhaps TRBD2 as D (6 bases). The germline V gene encodes CDR1 PRHDT and CDR2 FYEKMQ (reference sequence). The CDR3 sequence is 15 residues long. CDR3 sequence (DNA): TGTGCCAGCGGCCCCCGGGGTAGCGGCAACAATAAGCAGTTCTTC. It encodes CASGPRGSGNNKQFF.

This clonotype was seen only once. A clone one base away is much larger, so this may be a read error. The chain's CDR3 is CASGKDAGSYGYTF. In DNA form, the CDR3 reads TGCGCCAGCGGGAAGGACGCCGGGTCCTATGGCTACACCTTC. The rearrangement joins TRBV5-1 to TRBJ1-2; no firm D call. Germline-derived CDR1 and CDR2 are SGHRS and YFSETQ. V lost 7 bases and J 4 bases, leaving 17 bases between the germline ends. This CDR3 spans 14 amino acids.

The V call is TRBV11-3, the J call TRBJ1-3; weak D call: TRBD1 (5 bases). The CDR3 extends over 14 amino acids. The germline gives CDR1 SGHNT, CDR2 YENEEA. Trimming stripped 5 bases from V and 0 bases from J, with 8 bases between. DNA of the CDR3: TGTGCCAGCAGCAGAAGGGGCTCTGGAAACACCATATATTTT. Its protein product is CASSRRGSGNTIYF.

This rearrangement joins TRBV29-1 to TRBJ1-1; TRBD1 agrees at 9 bases. CDR1 is SQVTM and CDR2 is ANQGSEA in the germline V gene. This CDR3 has 14 amino acids. The CDR3 is CIMPGQGFSTEAFF. In DNA form, the CDR3 reads TGCATCATGCCAGGACAGGGGTTCAGCACTGAAGCTTTCTTT.

Details on this clonotype: Mismatch with germline at one junction end may stem from a read error. The rearrangement uses TRBV5-1 and TRBJ2-1; 12 nucleotides align to TRBD2. Germline V gene lookup returns CDR1 SGHRS and CDR2 YFSETQ. The CDR3 is 17 residues long. DNA for the CDR3: TGCGCCAGCAGCTTGCCGCTAGCGGGAGGGAGGTCTAATGAGCAGCTCTTC. Protein product: CASSLPLAGGRSNEQLF. Drawing the rest from reference TRBV5-1 and TRBJ2-1, the complete variable domain is KAGVTQTPRYLIKTRGQQVTLSCSPISGHRSVSWYQQTPGQGLQFLFEYFSETQRNKGNFPGRFSGRQFSNSRSEMNVSTLELGDSALYLCASSLPLAGGRSNEQLFGPGTRLTVL.

Note on this clonotype: Its ends do not fully match the called genes, so a read error is possible. The rearrangement uses TRBV10-3 and TRBJ2-1; D is unresolved. The CDR3 covers 13 residues. CDR1 is ENHRY and CDR2 is SYGVKD in the germline V gene. DNA for the CDR3: TGTGCCATCAGTGGAAACAGAGGCAATGGGCAGTTCTTC. Translation gives CAISGNRGNGQFF.

Concerning this clonotype: A junction boundary mismatches the germline segment, possibly from a read error. The CDR3 DNA sequence: TGTGCCAGCTCTAATCAGGTCCTCGATCAGCCCCAGCATTTC. Its translation is CASSNQVLDQPQHF. The chain links TRBV6-6 to TRBJ1-5; D unclear. The CDR3 is made up of 14 amino acids. Germline CDR1 reads MNHNY; CDR2 reads SVGAGI (reference sequence).

This clonotype was seen a handful of times. The chain couples TRBV12-3 or TRBV12-4 to TRBJ1-5; 7 bases agree with TRBD1. The V and J ends lost 5 bases and 6 bases, in that order; junction bases with no gene match: 4. The length of the CDR3 is 13 residues. CDR3 nucleotide sequence: TGTGCCAGCAGTCAAGGGACAGTTCAGCCCCAGCATTTT. Its protein is CASSQGTVQPQHF.

The chain links TRBV20-1 to TRBJ1-2; D not resolved. Trimming took off 4 bases at V and 7 bases at J, with 13 bases between the two ends. The germline V gene encodes CDR1 DFQATT and CDR2 SNEGSKA (reference sequence). The CDR3 runs 12 residues. CDR3 sequence reads: CSAMRSGCGYTF. CDR3 bases: TGCAGTGCTATGAGGTCAGGCTGTGGCTACACCTTC.

This clonotype occurred many times. The chain links TRBV6-1 to TRBJ1-2; D is unresolved. V was pared by 4 bases and J by 8 bases, with 8 bases between. This CDR3 has 11 residues. Germline CDR1 MNHNS, CDR2 SASEGT. The chain's CDR3 is CASSAHMGYTF. The CDR3 DNA is TGTGCCAGCAGTGCCCACATGGGCTACACCTTC.